The rows below give T cell receptor beta chains drawn from one sample of a study of shared clonotypes between healthy human individuals. Libraries were prepared by immunoSEQ multiplex PCR; TCRdb keeps only in-frame clonotypes and omits some of them. The sample lists 400,000 to 500,000 clones, 70% to 80% seen once, with about an eighth in the top ten. Material: PBMCs. Source of these receptors: a woman between 35 and 50 years old in good health. Some clones in this sample may be carry-over from other donors' samples. Both conserved end residues are part of each CDR3. D genes are given only for firm matches. Rows may omit the clone size; those that give it use once, few, many or a size class.

v_gene: TRBV5-1; abundance: -; d_gene: TRBD2; j_gene: TRBJ2-1; CDR3nt: TGCGCCAGCAGCTTGGGAGCGGGAGTCGTCGGTGAGCAGTTCTTC; CDR3aa: CASSLGAGVVGEQFF
v_gene: TRBV20-1; abundance: -; d_gene: TRBD2; j_gene: TRBJ2-5; CDR3nt: TGCAGTGCAAGCGCGGGGGTTGACCAGTACTTC; CDR3aa: CSASAGVDQYF
v_gene: TRBV2; abundance: -; d_gene: TRBD1; j_gene: TRBJ1-1; CDR3nt: TGTGCCAGCATGGGACAGGGGAACACTGAAGCTTTCTTT; CDR3aa: CASMGQGNTEAFF
v_gene: TRBV29-1; abundance: -; d_gene: TRBD2; j_gene: TRBJ2-1; CDR3nt: TGCAGCGTTGAATGGGGGAGCGGGAGTGAGCAGTTCTTC; CDR3aa: CSVEWGSGSEQFF
v_gene: TRBV28; abundance: -; d_gene: TRBD2; j_gene: TRBJ2-7; CDR3nt: TGTGCCAGCAGTTTCCCGACTAGCGGGAGTGGGAAACAGGGCGAGCAGTACTTC; CDR3aa: CASSFPTSGSGKQGEQYF
v_gene: TRBV19; abundance: -; d_gene: -; j_gene: TRBJ2-1; CDR3nt: TGTGCCAGTAGTATTTTCGTGAACGACAATGAGCAGTTCTTC; CDR3aa: CASSIFVNDNEQFF
v_gene: TRBV2; abundance: -; d_gene: TRBD2; j_gene: TRBJ2-3; CDR3nt: TGTGCCAGCCGACTAGCCACGAGCACAGATACGCAGTATTTT; CDR3aa: CASRLATSTDTQYF
v_gene: TRBV6-4; abundance: -; d_gene: -; j_gene: TRBJ1-5; CDR3nt: TGTGCCAGCAGTGTGGTCGCTAGCAATCAGCCCCAGCATTTT; CDR3aa: CASSVVASNQPQHF
v_gene: TRBV28; abundance: -; d_gene: -; j_gene: TRBJ2-1; CDR3nt: TGTGCCAGCAGTTTTTCCCGGGGGCCGGGTTACAATGAGCAGTTCTTC; CDR3aa: CASSFSRGPGYNEQFF
v_gene: TRBV1; abundance: -; d_gene: -; j_gene: TRBJ1-1; CDR3nt: TGCACCAGCAGCCTCCACAGGGCGTGGAACACTGAAGCTTTCTTT; CDR3aa: CTSSLHRAWNTEAFF
v_gene: TRBV29-1; abundance: -; d_gene: -; j_gene: TRBJ1-2; CDR3nt: TGCAGCGTTGATTGGCAGAGAGACTATGGCTACACCTTC; CDR3aa: CSVDWQRDYGYTF
v_gene: TRBV10-3; abundance: many; d_gene: TRBD1; j_gene: TRBJ1-2; CDR3nt: TGTGCCATCAGTGATTACGACAGGGGCTATGGCTACACCTTC; CDR3aa: CAISDYDRGYGYTF
v_gene: TRBV27; abundance: -; d_gene: -; j_gene: TRBJ1-1; CDR3nt: TGTGCCAGCAGCTTAGCACAGAATTTGGGAACTGAAGCTTTCTTT; CDR3aa: CASSLAQNLGTEAFF
v_gene: TRBV5-6; abundance: few; d_gene: -; j_gene: TRBJ1-4; CDR3nt: TGTGCCAGCAGCGGGCCGGGGGCCCTTGGGGAAAAACTGTTTTTT; CDR3aa: CASSGPGALGEKLFF
v_gene: TRBV28; abundance: -; d_gene: -; j_gene: TRBJ1-1; CDR3nt: TGTGCCAGCAGAGGCACGATTAACGTGAACACTGAAGCTTTCTTT; CDR3aa: CASRGTINVNTEAFF
v_gene: TRBV6-5; abundance: -; d_gene: -; j_gene: TRBJ1-2; CDR3nt: TGTGCCAGCAGTTACCGGCGTGGGGCGGGTGGCTACACCTTC; CDR3aa: CASSYRRGAGGYTF
v_gene: TRBV18; abundance: -; d_gene: -; j_gene: TRBJ2-1; CDR3nt: TGTGCCAGCCTACGGCCCGGGGTCGATGAGCAGTTCTTC; CDR3aa: CASLRPGVDEQFF
v_gene: TRBV21-1; abundance: -; d_gene: -; j_gene: TRBJ2-1; CDR3nt: TGTGCCAGCAGCATCCTAGCGGGAGGGCCGGGTAGCTCCTACAATGAGCAGTTCTTC; CDR3aa: CASSILAGGPGSSYNEQFF
v_gene: TRBV29-1; abundance: -; d_gene: -; j_gene: TRBJ2-5; CDR3nt: TGCAGCCAACTTGGGGCCGGGTTAGAGACCCAGTACTTC; CDR3aa: CSQLGAGLETQYF
v_gene: TRBV6-1; abundance: -; d_gene: -; j_gene: TRBJ1-3; CDR3nt: TGTGCCAGCAGTGAAGCGGGCGGTGGAAACACCATATATTTT; CDR3aa: CASSEAGGGNTIYF
v_gene: TRBV30; abundance: once; d_gene: -; j_gene: TRBJ1-1; CDR3nt: TGTGCCTTCACTAACAGGAACACTGAAGCTTTCTTT; CDR3aa: CAFTNRNTEAFF
v_gene: TRBV10-3; abundance: -; d_gene: -; j_gene: TRBJ2-5; CDR3nt: TGTGCCATCAGTGTCGAGGCAGGAGAGACCCAGTACTTC; CDR3aa: CAISVEAGETQYF
v_gene: TRBV6-6; abundance: -; d_gene: TRBD1; j_gene: TRBJ1-1; CDR3nt: TGTGCCAGCAGTCTACAGGGGGAAGGGAACACTGAAGCTTTCTTT; CDR3aa: CASSLQGEGNTEAFF
v_gene: TRBV9; abundance: many; d_gene: -; j_gene: TRBJ2-2; CDR3nt: TGTGCCAGCAGCCTGACGAACACCGGGGAGCTGTTTTTT; CDR3aa: CASSLTNTGELFF